This is a list of T cell receptor beta chains from one sample in a study of blood T cells in healthy people across ages. TCRdb re-derived calls from the 5' RACE reads in MiXCR, one entry per CDR3 protein. Seen here are approximately 600,000 distinct CDR3 sequences, roughly 58% observed once, and the top ten hold about two fifths. Input material: blood. The source of these receptors is a man aged 55 to 70 in good health. CDR3s include the opening cysteine and the closing phenylalanine or tryptophan. The D gene is left open where the match is weak. Expanded clones are given a class, and other clones once, few, many or no size at all.

TRBJ1-2,NA,TRBV6-5,NA,CASSYSLDGTGYEEGYTF,TGTGCCAGCAGTTACTCCCTCGATGGGACGGGTTACGAGGAAGGCTACACCTTC
TRBJ2-5,few,TRBV6-2/TRBV6-3,NA,CASSTLRGPGETQYF,TGTGCCAGCAGTACCCTACGGGGCCCAGGGGAGACCCAGTACTTC
TRBJ2-5,NA,TRBV5-1,TRBD2,CASSLIGGIQETQYF,TGCGCCAGCAGCTTGATCGGGGGGATTCAAGAGACCCAGTACTTC
TRBJ2-5,few,TRBV6-5,NA,CASSSPSRAQGGRETQYF,TGTGCCAGCAGTTCCCCTTCGAGGGCCCAGGGGGGAAGGGAGACCCAGTACTTC
TRBJ1-2,once,TRBV6-2/TRBV6-3,NA,CASRVTGSGYGYTF,TGTGCCAGCAGAGTCACAGGGTCGGGCTATGGCTACACCTTC
TRBJ2-3,few,TRBV19,NA,CASSIWGDTQYF,TGTGCCAGTAGTATTTGGGGAGATACGCAGTATTTT
TRBJ2-1,NA,TRBV5-6,TRBD1,CASSFQGAPFYNEQFF,TGTGCCAGCAGCTTCCAGGGGGCCCCTTTTTACAATGAGCAGTTCTTC
TRBJ1-1,NA,TRBV20-1,NA,CSARDSGTEAFF,TGCAGTGCTAGGGACTCGGGGACTGAAGCTTTCTTT
TRBJ1-5,NA,TRBV10-3,TRBD1,CAISGGQGVGQPQHF,TGTGCCATCAGTGGAGGACAGGGGGTGGGTCAGCCCCAGCATTTT
TRBJ2-2,few,TRBV29-1,TRBD2,CSVAGGGAAIGELFF,TGCAGCGTTGCTGGCGGGGGGGCAGCTATCGGGGAGCTGTTTTTT
TRBJ1-6,NA,TRBV6-5,NA,CASSYDRGVYNSPLHF,TGTGCCAGCAGTTACGATCGGGGCGTTTATAATTCACCCCTCCACTTT
TRBJ2-1,NA,TRBV29-1,NA,CSVGAPHEQFF,TGCAGCGTGGGGGCCCCCCATGAGCAGTTCTTC
TRBJ2-1,NA,TRBV28,TRBD2,CASSLAGGREETQFF,TGTGCCAGCAGTTTGGCGGGGGGCCGAGAAGAGACCCAGTTCTTC
TRBJ2-1,NA,TRBV11-2,TRBD2,CASSLIWALAGGKGIPYNEQFF,TGTGCCAGCAGCTTAATATGGGCGTTAGCGGGGGGTAAAGGGATACCCTACAATGAGCAGTTCTTC
TRBJ2-1,NA,TRBV9,NA,CASSVGRPLYNEQFF,TGTGCCAGCAGCGTAGGTCGGCCACTCTACAATGAGCAGTTCTTC
TRBJ2-5,few,TRBV12-3/TRBV12-4,TRBD2,CASSSQGGGKETQYF,TGTGCCAGCAGTTCTCAGGGCGGGGGAAAAGAGACCCAGTACTTC
TRBJ1-2,NA,TRBV20-1,NA,CSGSGGGIYGYTF,TGCAGTGGAAGCGGAGGTGGCATCTATGGCTACACCTTC
TRBJ2-1,NA,TRBV6-1,NA,CASKAWPEVDNEQFF,TGTGCCAGCAAGGCGTGGCCAGAGGTCGACAATGAGCAGTTCTTC
TRBJ2-3,NA,TRBV20-1,NA,CSAILALSTDTQYF,TGCAGTGCCATACTAGCCCTCAGCACAGATACGCAGTATTTT
TRBJ2-1,NA,TRBV12-3/TRBV12-4,TRBD2,CASSLSAGGLPFF,TGTGCCAGCAGTTTGTCAGCGGGGGGCCTTCCGTTCTTC
TRBJ1-6,NA,TRBV6-6,NA,CASAGEAYAPLHF,TGTGCCAGCGCCGGGGAGGCGTACGCACCCCTCCACTTT
TRBJ1-1,NA,TRBV12-3/TRBV12-4,TRBD1,CASKGAPQHEAFF,TGTGCCAGCAAGGGGGCCCCGCAGCATGAAGCTTTCTTT
TRBJ2-7,once,TRBV20-1,TRBD1,CSGLDRGLSSYNEQYF,TGCAGTGGATTAGACAGGGGGCTGAGCTCCTACAATGAGCAGTACTTC
TRBJ2-7,NA,TRBV6-5,NA,CASSYALGRSYEQYF,TGTGCCAGCAGTTATGCGCTGGGACGATCCTACGAGCAGTACTTC
TRBJ2-1,once,TRBV20-1,NA,CSVSFLTAGSGNEQFF,TGCAGTGTTAGCTTCCTGACGGCGGGTTCCGGGAATGAGCAGTTCTTC
TRBJ2-1,NA,TRBV11-2,TRBD2,CASSLGSLAGLADGQFF,TGTGCCAGCAGCTTAGGGTCCCTAGCGGGTCTAGCGGATGGGCAGTTCTTC
TRBJ1-1,once,TRBV10-3,NA,CAIREQGRGNTEAFF,TGTGCCATCAGAGAACAGGGTAGAGGGAACACTGAAGCTTTCTTT
TRBJ1-6,NA,TRBV28,NA,CASSFGTGYNSPLHF,TGTGCCAGCAGTTTCGGGACGGGATATAATTCACCCCTCCACTTT
TRBJ2-3,NA,TRBV13,TRBD1,CASSFTGGVDTQYF,TGTGCCAGCAGCTTCACAGGGGGCGTAGATACGCAGTATTTT
TRBJ1-1,NA,TRBV18,NA,CASSPTPVPNTEAFF,TGTGCCAGCTCACCAACCCCGGTTCCGAACACTGAAGCTTTCTTT
TRBJ2-3,NA,TRBV4-1,NA,CATKGPSVDTQYF,TGCGCCACCAAGGGGCCGTCGGTGGATACGCAGTATTTT
TRBJ1-1,few,TRBV20-1,NA,CSASADVTEAFF,TGCAGTGCTAGCGCAGACGTAACTGAAGCTTTCTTT
TRBJ2-7,medium-sized,TRBV5-6,TRBD1,CASSLERTGGPYEQYF,TGTGCCAGCAGCCTGGAAAGGACAGGGGGCCCCTACGAGCAGTACTTC
TRBJ2-5,NA,TRBV10-3,NA,CAISLDSQETQYF,TGTGCCATCAGCCTGGACAGTCAAGAGACCCAGTACTTC
TRBJ2-7,few,TRBV12-3/TRBV12-4,NA,CASSLSSVSEQYF,TGTGCCAGCAGTTTATCATCGGTTTCCGAGCAGTACTTC
TRBJ1-1,few,TRBV7-2,NA,CASSLDRDTEAFF,TGTGCCAGCAGCTTAGACAGGGACACTGAAGCTTTCTTT
TRBJ2-5,many,TRBV20-1,NA,CSARGLVQETQYF,TGCAGTGCTAGAGGACTGGTACAAGAGACCCAGTACTTC
TRBJ2-7,NA,TRBV6-5,TRBD2,CASSYWGGGMYEQYF,TGTGCCAGCAGTTACTGGGGCGGGGGGATGTACGAGCAGTACTTC
TRBJ2-7,NA,TRBV5-5,TRBD1,CASSLRFTGGQGAYEQYF,TGTGCCAGCAGCTTGAGATTTACAGGGGGCCAAGGGGCCTACGAGCAGTACTTC
TRBJ1-2,few,TRBV29-1,TRBD1,CSAGTGTDYGYTF,TGCAGCGCAGGGACAGGGACGGACTATGGCTACACCTTC
TRBJ2-1,few,TRBV6-2/TRBV6-3,NA,CASSKPTGHNEQFF,TGTGCCAGCAGTAAACCAACGGGGCACAATGAGCAGTTCTTC
TRBJ2-1,few,TRBV10-3,NA,CAISERQVYNEQFF,TGTGCCATCAGTGAGCGGCAGGTATACAATGAGCAGTTCTTC
TRBJ2-5,NA,TRBV6-5,NA,CASRRSGAPLGETQYF,TGTGCCAGCAGGCGATCTGGGGCGCCCCTTGGGGAGACCCAGTACTTC
TRBJ1-6,NA,TRBV20-1,TRBD1,CSAGPRTGNNSPLHF,TGCAGTGCTGGTCCCCGGACAGGGAATAATTCACCCCTCCACTTT
TRBJ2-1,NA,TRBV5-1,TRBD1,CASRPPGTESYNEQFF,TGCGCCAGCCGCCCCCCCGGGACAGAGTCCTACAATGAGCAGTTCTTC
TRBJ1-4,once,TRBV6-2/TRBV6-3,NA,CASSYSGALGEKLFF,TGTGCCAGCAGTTACTCAGGGGCCCTCGGTGAAAAACTGTTTTTT
TRBJ2-5,NA,TRBV2,NA,CASTREAASYQETQYF,TGTGCCAGCACCAGAGAGGCTGCCTCGTACCAAGAGACCCAGTACTTC
TRBJ1-1,NA,TRBV7-2,NA,CASSWRDMNTEAFF,TGTGCCAGCAGTTGGAGGGACATGAACACTGAAGCTTTCTTT